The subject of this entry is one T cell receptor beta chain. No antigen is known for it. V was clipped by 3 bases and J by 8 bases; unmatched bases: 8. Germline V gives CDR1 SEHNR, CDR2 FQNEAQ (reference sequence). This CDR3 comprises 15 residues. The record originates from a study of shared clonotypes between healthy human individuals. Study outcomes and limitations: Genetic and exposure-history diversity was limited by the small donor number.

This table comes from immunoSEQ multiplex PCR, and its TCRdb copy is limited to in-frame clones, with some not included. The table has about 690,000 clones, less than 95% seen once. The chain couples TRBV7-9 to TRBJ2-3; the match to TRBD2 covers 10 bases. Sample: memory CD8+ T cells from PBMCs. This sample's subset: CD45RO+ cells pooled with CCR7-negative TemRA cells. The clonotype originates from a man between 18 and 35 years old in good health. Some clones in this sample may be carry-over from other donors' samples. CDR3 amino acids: CASSLISGGPGTQYF. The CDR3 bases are TGTGCCAGCAGCTTGATTAGCGGGGGGCCGGGTACGCAGTATTTT.